The clone carrying this TCR beta chain was counted between two and nine times. Diagnoses were made from clinical symptoms, serum measures (thyroxine and TRAb), thyroid ultrasound and orbital computed tomography. This entry belongs to a study of T cells in Graves' hyperthyroidism and ophthalmopathy. Researchers took RNA transcripts and amplified the TCR beta CDR3 regions from them. Using the HTBI primer set, a first-round RT-PCR was run on the TCR CDR3. Each CDR3 protein is one row after TCRdb ran MiXCR on the multiplex PCR reads. The data show about 400,000 distinct CDR3 sequences, 15% to 18% seen once. This CDR3 is 15 amino acids long. Trimming removed 2 bases from V and 4 bases from J; junction bases left unmatched: 6. From germline, CDR1 is SGHDN and CDR2 FVKESK.

The receptor comes from a woman between 18 and 30 years old with Graves' hyperthyroidism. Material: blood. V usage is TRBV14 and J usage is TRBJ1-1, with 8 bases that match TRBD1. The CDR3 DNA follows: TGTGCCAGCAGCCAAAGGACAGGGTCGACCACTGAAGCTTTCTTT. This translates into CASSQRTGSTTEAFF.